These T cell receptor beta chains were read from a single sample in a study of cytomegalovirus exposure and HLA in healthy donors. Here immunoSEQ multiplex PCR was the method, and the copy in TCRdb shows in-frame clones only, minus some. The sample gives 150,000 to 200,000 clones, 76% of which show up once; about 3.4% is in the top ten. What was sequenced was PBMCs. Receptor source: a male donor in good health and CMV-seronegative. CDR3s include the opening cysteine and the closing phenylalanine or tryptophan. Each record gives: V gene, clone size, J gene, D gene, CDR3 DNA, CDR3 protein. A D gene is named only where the DNA matches it firmly. Not all rows give a size; the values are once, few, many and, for expanded clones, a class.

v_gene: TRBV7-3
abundance: .
j_gene: TRBJ1-2
d_gene: .
CDR3nt: TGTGCCAGCAGCTTAAGTCGGGGTGACTATGGCTACACCTTC
CDR3aa: CASSLSRGDYGYTF

v_gene: TRBV19
abundance: few
j_gene: TRBJ1-4
d_gene: .
CDR3nt: TGTGCCAGTAGTATCAGGGGTGCGGGGGCTAATGAAAAACTGTTTTTT
CDR3aa: CASSIRGAGANEKLFF

v_gene: TRBV9
abundance: .
j_gene: TRBJ1-4
d_gene: TRBD1
CDR3nt: TGTGCCAGCAGCGTAGGGGGGACAGGGGGTCGCGGTGAAAAACTGTTTTTT
CDR3aa: CASSVGGTGGRGEKLFF

v_gene: TRBV2
abundance: .
j_gene: TRBJ2-7
d_gene: TRBD1
CDR3nt: TGTGCCAGCAGTCGCGACAGGGTGTTGCCCTACGAGCAGTACTTC
CDR3aa: CASSRDRVLPYEQYF

v_gene: TRBV19
abundance: .
j_gene: TRBJ1-2
d_gene: TRBD1
CDR3nt: TGTGCCAGCACAGGGGGCGAAGCTAACTATGGCTACACCTTC
CDR3aa: CASTGGEANYGYTF

v_gene: TRBV29-1
abundance: .
j_gene: TRBJ2-7
d_gene: TRBD2
CDR3nt: TGCAGCGCTGTGACTAGCGGGGGTTACTACGAGCAGTACTTC
CDR3aa: CSAVTSGGYYEQYF

v_gene: TRBV5-4
abundance: .
j_gene: TRBJ1-2
d_gene: TRBD1
CDR3nt: TGTGCCAGCAGCAAACAGGGGACGGGGGCGATAGGCTATGGCTACACCTTC
CDR3aa: CASSKQGTGAIGYGYTF

v_gene: TRBV28
abundance: .
j_gene: TRBJ1-4
d_gene: .
CDR3nt: TGTGCCAGCAGGGATACAGGGCGATTTAATGAAAAACTGTTTTTT
CDR3aa: CASRDTGRFNEKLFF

v_gene: TRBV7-8
abundance: few
j_gene: TRBJ2-1
d_gene: TRBD2
CDR3nt: TGTGCCAGCAGCTTAAGCACTCCGGGACAGGGACTAGCGGGAGTTCACAATGAGCAGTTCTTC
CDR3aa: CASSLSTPGQGLAGVHNEQFF

v_gene: TRBV29-1
abundance: .
j_gene: TRBJ2-7
d_gene: .
CDR3nt: TGCAGCGCCGGACAGGAGCCGGGGAGGGAGCAGTACTTC
CDR3aa: CSAGQEPGREQYF

v_gene: TRBV5-4
abundance: .
j_gene: TRBJ2-6
d_gene: TRBD1
CDR3nt: TGTGCCAGCAGCCTTGCTGACAGGGGGCGAGCTGGGGCCAACGTCCTGACTTTC
CDR3aa: CASSLADRGRAGANVLTF

v_gene: TRBV9
abundance: .
j_gene: TRBJ1-2
d_gene: .
CDR3nt: TGTGCCAGCAGCGTAGAGGTGGGGGACATACCCTATGGCTACACCTTC
CDR3aa: CASSVEVGDIPYGYTF

v_gene: TRBV6-6
abundance: .
j_gene: TRBJ2-7
d_gene: TRBD1
CDR3nt: TGTGCCAGCAGTTACGCGACAGGGGTGGGCGAGCAGTACTTC
CDR3aa: CASSYATGVGEQYF

v_gene: TRBV28
abundance: .
j_gene: TRBJ1-1
d_gene: .
CDR3nt: TGTGCCAGCAGTTTGAAGGAGCGGCTCATGAACACTGAAGCTTTCTTT
CDR3aa: CASSLKERLMNTEAFF

v_gene: TRBV5-1
abundance: few
j_gene: TRBJ2-1
d_gene: .
CDR3nt: TGCGCCAGCAGACCCCAGGCCGCGGGGAATGAGCAGTTCTTC
CDR3aa: CASRPQAAGNEQFF

v_gene: TRBV19
abundance: .
j_gene: TRBJ1-1
d_gene: TRBD1
CDR3nt: TGTGCCAGTAGTATAGTAGGACAGGGGAACACTGAAGCTTTCTTT
CDR3aa: CASSIVGQGNTEAFF

v_gene: TRBV11-2
abundance: .
j_gene: TRBJ2-7
d_gene: TRBD2
CDR3nt: TGTGCCAGCAGCTTATTAGCGGGGGGAACCTACGAGCAGTACTTC
CDR3aa: CASSLLAGGTYEQYF

v_gene: TRBV5-6
abundance: .
j_gene: TRBJ2-7
d_gene: TRBD1
CDR3nt: TGTGCCAGCGCCCTCCGGGACAGAGACACCTACGAGCAGTACTTC
CDR3aa: CASALRDRDTYEQYF

v_gene: TRBV7-9
abundance: .
j_gene: TRBJ2-7
d_gene: TRBD1
CDR3nt: TGTTCCAGCAGCTCCGAGGGACAGGGGGCCGGGGAGCAATACTTC
CDR3aa: CSSSSEGQGAGEQYF

v_gene: TRBV9
abundance: .
j_gene: TRBJ2-5
d_gene: TRBD2
CDR3nt: TGTGCCAGCAGCGGCGGGACTAGCGGGGGGGAGACCCAGTACTTC
CDR3aa: CASSGGTSGGETQYF

v_gene: TRBV18
abundance: .
j_gene: TRBJ2-3
d_gene: TRBD2
CDR3nt: TGTGCCAGCTCACCACCGGCGGGGGGGCCAGATACGCAGTATTTT
CDR3aa: CASSPPAGGPDTQYF

v_gene: TRBV10-3
abundance: .
j_gene: TRBJ1-1
d_gene: .
CDR3nt: TGTGCCATCAGTGCGGGGGGGGGAGTCACTGAAGCTTTCTTT
CDR3aa: CAISAGGGVTEAFF

v_gene: TRBV2
abundance: .
j_gene: TRBJ2-1
d_gene: TRBD1
CDR3nt: TGTGCCAGCAGTCCAATCGACAGGGGGTCTTACAATGAGCAGTTCTTC
CDR3aa: CASSPIDRGSYNEQFF

v_gene: TRBV10-3
abundance: .
j_gene: TRBJ2-7
d_gene: TRBD2
CDR3nt: TGTGCCATCAGAGAGGCTAGCGGGGCCTCCTACGAGCAGTACTTC
CDR3aa: CAIREASGASYEQYF

v_gene: TRBV28
abundance: .
j_gene: TRBJ2-4
d_gene: .
CDR3nt: TGTGCCAGCAGTTTGATCCACCAGGGCTTAGCCAAAAACATTCAGTACTTC
CDR3aa: CASSLIHQGLAKNIQYF

v_gene: TRBV30
abundance: .
j_gene: TRBJ2-1
d_gene: .
CDR3nt: TGTGCCTGGAGCGCCTTCACCGGTACCTACAATGAGCAGTTCTTC
CDR3aa: CAWSAFTGTYNEQFF

v_gene: TRBV5-1
abundance: .
j_gene: TRBJ2-2
d_gene: TRBD2
CDR3nt: TGCGCCAGCAGCTTGGGGGTAGCGGGGAACACCGGGGAGCTGTTTTTT
CDR3aa: CASSLGVAGNTGELFF

v_gene: TRBV7-2
abundance: few
j_gene: TRBJ2-1
d_gene: .
CDR3nt: TGTGCCAGCAGCTCAGGGGCACTATCGAATGAGCAGTTCTTC
CDR3aa: CASSSGALSNEQFF

v_gene: TRBV27
abundance: few
j_gene: TRBJ2-1
d_gene: TRBD2
CDR3nt: TGTGCCAGAACGGGGGGGCGCAATGAGCAGTTCTTC
CDR3aa: CARTGGRNEQFF

v_gene: TRBV9
abundance: .
j_gene: TRBJ2-2
d_gene: .
CDR3nt: TGTGCCAGCAGCCCGGACTTGTCCGGGGAGCTGTTTTTT
CDR3aa: CASSPDLSGELFF

v_gene: TRBV4-3
abundance: .
j_gene: TRBJ2-3
d_gene: .
CDR3nt: TGCGCCAGCAGCCAAGAACTGGGCCCATTTCAGTATTTT
CDR3aa: CASSQELGPFQYF

v_gene: TRBV7-3
abundance: .
j_gene: TRBJ2-3
d_gene: TRBD2
CDR3nt: TGTGCCAGCAGCTTATTAGCGGGAGGGGGCGTCGCAGATACGCAGTATTTT
CDR3aa: CASSLLAGGGVADTQYF

v_gene: TRBV9
abundance: .
j_gene: TRBJ1-6
d_gene: TRBD1
CDR3nt: TGTGCCAGCAGCGCCCAAGGGACAGGGGGCTATAATTCACCCCTCCACTTT
CDR3aa: CASSAQGTGGYNSPLHF

v_gene: TRBV7-9
abundance: few
j_gene: TRBJ1-4
d_gene: TRBD1
CDR3nt: TGTGCCAGCAGCCCTCGTCGGTCCGGACAGGGGGATGAAAAACTGTTTTTT
CDR3aa: CASSPRRSGQGDEKLFF

v_gene: TRBV19
abundance: few
j_gene: TRBJ1-2
d_gene: TRBD1
CDR3nt: TGTGCCAGTGGAATGTGGGACAGGGGGCAGGGCTACACCTTC
CDR3aa: CASGMWDRGQGYTF

v_gene: TRBV19
abundance: .
j_gene: TRBJ1-5
d_gene: .
CDR3nt: TGTGCCAGTAGTCCGGGGGGGTATGGCAATCAGCCCCAGCATTTT
CDR3aa: CASSPGGYGNQPQHF

v_gene: TRBV28
abundance: .
j_gene: TRBJ2-7
d_gene: TRBD1
CDR3nt: TGTGCCAGCAGTTTTTCGACAGGGGGTCCCTACGAGCAGTACTTC
CDR3aa: CASSFSTGGPYEQYF

v_gene: TRBV18
abundance: once
j_gene: TRBJ1-5
d_gene: TRBD1
CDR3nt: TGTGCCAGCTCACCACAGCCTAGGACAGGGTTTAGCAATCAGCCCCAGCATTTT
CDR3aa: CASSPQPRTGFSNQPQHF

v_gene: TRBV7-2
abundance: few
j_gene: TRBJ1-5
d_gene: .
CDR3nt: TGTGCCAGCAGCTTGTTCCAAAGCAATCAGCCCCAGCATTTT
CDR3aa: CASSLFQSNQPQHF

v_gene: TRBV9
abundance: few
j_gene: TRBJ1-1
d_gene: .
CDR3nt: TGTGCCAGCAGCGTAGCGGTGAAGGCGGGGAGAAACACTGAAGCTTTCTTT
CDR3aa: CASSVAVKAGRNTEAFF